Below are 12 T cell receptor beta chains sequenced from a single sample in a study of cytotoxic CD8 clonotypes in ibrutinib-treated CLL. Assay: immunoSEQ multiplex PCR; the TCRdb copy retains only in-frame clones and omits some. The data contain approximately 67,000 clones, around 81% of them singletons. Sample: PBMCs, taken at disease progression, from a patient treated with ibrutinib. The source is a human donor with chronic lymphocytic leukemia.

In its sample, this clone was seen once. This chain links TRBV4-1 with TRBJ2-5, with D possibly matching TRBD2 (5 bases). Trimming shortened V by 4 bases and J by 5 bases, and 14 bases separated the two germline ends. This CDR3 region has 14 residues. The V gene's germline CDR1 is MGHRA and CDR2 YSYEKL. CDR3 protein: CASSPSTSPETQYF. DNA for the CDR3: TGCGCCAGCAGCCCGTCCACTAGTCCGGAGACCCAGTACTTC.

The chain combines TRBV10-3 with TRBJ1-1, with 7 bases fitting TRBD1. Per the germline V gene, CDR1 is ENHRY and CDR2 is SYGVKD. The CDR3 is 12 amino acids. V gave up 6 bases and J gave up 11 bases; unmatched junction bases: 9. CDR3: CAISDQTGSAFF. In DNA form, the CDR3 reads TGTGCCATCAGCGACCAGACAGGGTCCGCTTTCTTT.

The rearrangement uses TRBV7-6 and TRBJ2-2; possibly TRBD2 for D (6 bases). From germline, CDR1 is SGHVS and CDR2 FNYEAQ. The length of the CDR3 is 15 residues. V was cut by 5 bases and J by 6 bases, with 16 bases left in between. In nucleotides, the CDR3 is TGTGCCAGCAGCACTACCGTGGGACTGGCCGGGGAGCTGTTTTTT. Its translation is CASSTTVGLAGELFF. Looking up the rest from reference TRBV7-6 and TRBJ2-2 gives the full variable domain: GAGVSQSPRYKVTKRGQDVALRCDPISGHVSLYWYRQALGQGPEFLTYFNYEAQQDKSGLPNDRFSAERPEGSISTLTIQRTEQRDSAMYRCASSTTVGLAGELFFGEGSRLTVL.

The chain carries TRBV2 and TRBJ2-5, with 8 bases fitting TRBD1. The CDR3 totals 15 residues. V trimming: 2 bases; J trimming: 4 bases; junction bases outside the gene matches: 6. Per the germline V gene, CDR1 is SNHLY and CDR2 is FYNNEI. CDR3 sequence reads: CASSENRTGSETQYF. The CDR3 DNA reads TGTGCCAGCAGTGAAAACCGGACAGGGTCAGAGACCCAGTACTTC.

This chain uses TRBV5-1 with TRBJ2-7; TRBD1 aligns across 8 bases. This CDR3 comprises 19 residues. J lost 1 base, V lost 4 bases, and 19 bases had no gene match. CDR1 is SGHRS, CDR2 YFSETQ, per germline. The CDR3 DNA reads as TGCGCCAGCAGCAGCGACAGGGGTTTAATCTTAAGGGGTTCCTACGAGCAGTACTTC. Its protein product is CASSSDRGLILRGSYEQYF.

This sequence joins TRBV2 and TRBJ1-2; TRBD1 agrees at 9 bases. The V segment lost 6 bases and the J segment 6 bases; nucleotides outside the gene matches: 5. CDR3 length equals 13 residues. From germline, CDR1 is SNHLY and CDR2 FYNNEI. CDR3 region: CASSRDRVHGYTF. DNA for the CDR3: TGTGCCAGCAGCCGGGACAGGGTGCATGGCTACACCTTC.

This clone was found a few times. The genes are TRBV25-1 and TRBJ2-7; 7 nucleotides match TRBD1. The CDR3 loop spans 12 amino acids. Germline V lookup: CDR1 MGHDK, CDR2 SYGVNS. V shed 8 bases and J 6 bases; nucleotides not matched to a gene: 7. CDR3 sequence reads: CASSWTGGEQYF. The CDR3 DNA reads as TGTGCCAGCTCCTGGACAGGCGGCGAGCAGTACTTC.

The chain uses TRBV5-1 and TRBJ1-6, with a possible D match to TRBD1 (5 bases). Germline V lookup: CDR1 SGHRS, CDR2 YFSETQ. Trimming removed 4 bases from V and 14 bases from J, with 19 bases in between. The CDR3 extends over 14 amino acids. The CDR3 region has the DNA TGCGCCAGCAGCCAAGACAGCTATCGAGTAGCCCTCCACTTT. Translating it yields CASSQDSYRVALHF.

The V call is TRBV5-1, the J call TRBJ2-1; 12 positions agree with TRBD2. The germline gives CDR1 SGHRS, CDR2 YFSETQ. The CDR3 consists of 16 residues. Losses at the gene ends were 3 bases for V and 7 bases for J; bases not matched to a gene: 8. CDR3 sequence (DNA): TGCGCCAGCAGCTCCACTGCTAGCGGGGGGGCTAATGAGCAGTTCTTC. Translation gives CASSSTASGGANEQFF.

The V gene is TRBV28, the J gene TRBJ1-6; 7 bases map to TRBD1. CDR3 length: 15 residues. The V segment lost 6 bases and the J segment 4 bases; nucleotides outside the gene matches: 6. CDR1 MDHEN and CDR2 SYDVKM come from the germline V gene. The CDR3 protein is CASRESGGYNSPLHF. Written as DNA, the CDR3 is TGTGCCAGCAGAGAATCAGGGGGTTATAATTCACCCCTCCACTTT.

This clone was counted between two and nine times. Germline is not matched at one junction end, which may reflect a read error. This sequence joins TRBV15 and TRBJ1-1, with D tentatively TRBD1 (6 bases). The germline gives CDR1 LNHNV, CDR2 YYDKDF (reference sequence). The CDR3 covers 14 residues. DNA of the CDR3: TGTGCCACCAGCAGAGATAAAATCAGGGGACAATTCTTGTTT. Translating it yields CATSRDKIRGQFLF.

A single count supports this clone. V gene TRBV30 combines with J gene TRBJ1-2; D remains ambiguous. CDR1 and CDR2 (germline): GTSNPN, SVGIG (reference sequence). The germline V and J ends were trimmed by 0 bases and 8 bases, with 16 bases remaining between them. The CDR3 runs 14 residues. The CDR3 protein is CAWSVLVRSEGYTF. For the CDR3, the DNA is TGTGCCTGGAGTGTATTGGTCAGGTCGGAAGGCTACACCTTC.